These 12 T cell receptor beta chains came from one sample sequenced in a study of blood T cell repertoires in COVID-19. Libraries were prepared by immunoSEQ multiplex PCR; TCRdb keeps only in-frame clonotypes and omits some of them. The table includes around 320,000 clones, 89% detected once. The specimen sequenced was PBMCs or T cells enriched from blood (not recorded which). These TCRs come from a woman aged 45-60 years who had been exposed to COVID-19.

The gene calls are TRBV28 and TRBJ1-3; 8 bases match TRBD1. CDR1 is MDHEN, CDR2 SYDVKM, per germline. With V trimmed by 3 bases and J by 1 base, 5 bases remained unmatched. The CDR3 is made up of 16 amino acids. CDR3 sequence reads: CASSFTGGISGNTIYF. CDR3 coding DNA: TGTGCCAGCAGTTTTACAGGGGGAATTTCTGGAAACACCATATATTTT.

This sequence joins TRBV28 and TRBJ1-6, with D maybe TRBD1 (6 bases). Trimming removed 5 bases at V and 8 bases at J, with 16 bases between. The CDR3 loop spans 15 amino acids. Germline CDR1 MDHEN, CDR2 SYDVKM. As DNA, the CDR3 is TGTGCCAGCAGTCCCCCAGCCGAGGGGGATTCACCCCTCCACTTT. As protein: CASSPPAEGDSPLHF.

This chain joins TRBV3-1 (or the pseudogene TRBV3-2) and TRBJ2-2; the D is unclear. This CDR3 is 16 amino acids long. Germline CDR1 is LGHDT and CDR2 is YNNKEL (reference sequence). Deletions cut 6 bases from V and 6 bases from J, with 20 bases between. This chain's CDR3 is CASRFLDKPGPGELFF. The CDR3 DNA follows: TGTGCCAGCAGATTTCTCGACAAGCCTGGGCCCGGGGAGCTGTTTTTT.

The V gene is TRBV6-5, the J gene TRBJ2-7; a weak D match, TRBD1 (5 bases). V lost 2 bases, J lost 2 bases, and 10 bases lay in between. Germline-derived CDR1 and CDR2 are MNHEY and SVGAGI. The length of the CDR3 is 14 residues. CDR3 coding DNA: TGTGCCAGCAGTTACAAGGTCAGGGCCTACGAGCAGTACTTC. The encoded protein is CASSYKVRAYEQYF.

The J gene is TRBJ2-1, the V gene TRBV6-5, with unresolved D. The ends were cut back, 8 bases at V and 0 bases at J, with 14 bases in the middle. Germline V gene data show CDR1 as MNHEY and CDR2 as SVGAGI. The CDR3 has 15 amino acids. This CDR3 is CASSRPGSSYNEQFF. CDR3 DNA sequence: TGTGCCAGCTCCAGGCCTGGCAGCTCCTACAATGAGCAGTTCTTC.

The CDR3 sequence is CASRGGREKLFF. The CDR3 region has the DNA TGTGCCAGCCGAGGGGGAAGGGAAAAACTGTTTTTT. This rearrangement joins TRBV2 to TRBJ1-4, with a weak D call TRBD1 (6 bases). Germline assignment: CDR1 SNHLY and CDR2 FYNNEI. The CDR3 length is 12 residues. V lost 8 bases to trimming and J lost 8 bases, with 12 bases between them. Supplemented by reference TRBV2 and TRBJ1-4, the full variable domain reads EPEVTQTPSHQVTQMGQEVILRCVPISNHLYFYWYRQILGQKVEFLVSFYNNEISEKSEIFDDQFSVERPDGSNFTLKIRSTKLEDSAMYFCASRGGREKLFFGSGTQLSVL.

The V call is TRBV5-4, the J call TRBJ1-1, with D perhaps TRBD1 (6 bases). The CDR3 runs 15 residues. Trimming cost V 3 bases and J 0 bases, with 12 bases left between them. CDR1 and CDR2 (germline): SGHNT, YYREEE (reference sequence). CDR3 sequence: CASSSAPGVNTEAFF. As DNA, the CDR3 is TGTGCCAGCAGCTCGGCACCAGGGGTGAACACTGAAGCTTTCTTT.

This clone turned up a few times. The gene calls are TRBV5-4 and TRBJ2-7; the match to TRBD2 covers 10 bases. CDR3 size: 16 residues. The V gene end was trimmed by 5 bases and the J gene end by 4 bases; junction bases not matched to a gene: 12. The germline gives CDR1 SGHNT, CDR2 YYREEE (reference sequence). For the CDR3, the DNA is TGTGCCAGCAGAAGAGTTACTAGCGGGGCGGTGTACGAGCAGTACTTC. Translating gives CASRRVTSGAVYEQYF.

This chain uses TRBV2 with TRBJ1-5; D is perhaps TRBD1 (6 bases). Trimming pared 6 bases from V and 5 bases from J, leaving 17 bases between. The CDR3 length is 15 residues. CDR1 and CDR2 (germline): SNHLY, FYNNEI. CDR3 in amino acids: CASRRRQVDDQPQHF. The CDR3 DNA sequence: TGTGCCAGCAGGAGGAGACAGGTGGACGATCAGCCCCAGCATTTT.

The V and J genes are TRBV7-2 and TRBJ2-3; 10 nucleotides agree with TRBD2. From germline, CDR1 is SGHTA and CDR2 FQGNSA. The CDR3 is 16 residues long. Germline trimming cut 3 bases from V and 4 bases from J; bases unmatched to any gene: 7. CDR3 in DNA: TGTGCCAGCAGCTTGGATCTAGCGGGGGCTTCAGATACGCAGTATTTT. Its protein is CASSLDLAGASDTQYF. The full variable domain, rest sourced from reference TRBV7-2 and TRBJ2-3, is GAGVSQSPSNKVTEKGKDVELRCDPISGHTALYWYRQSLGQGLEFLIYFQGNSAPDKSGLPSDRFSAERTGGSVSTLTIQRTQQEDSAVYLCASSLDLAGASDTQYFGPGTRLTVL.

The chain carries TRBV7-2 and TRBJ1-5, with 9 nucleotides matching TRBD1. The CDR3 is 15 residues long. With V trimmed by 5 bases and J by 6 bases, 8 bases remained unmatched. Germline V lookup: CDR1 SGHTA, CDR2 FQGNSA. CDR3 protein: CASSPGTGMGQPQHF. In DNA form, the CDR3 reads TGTGCCAGCAGCCCGGGGACAGGGATGGGTCAGCCCCAGCATTTT. The full variable domain, rest sourced from reference TRBV7-2 and TRBJ1-5, is GAGVSQSPSNKVTEKGKDVELRCDPISGHTALYWYRQSLGQGLEFLIYFQGNSAPDKSGLPSDRFSAERTGGSVSTLTIQRTQQEDSAVYLCASSPGTGMGQPQHFGDGTRLSIL.

About this clone: One junction end does not reproduce the germline sequence, and a read error may be involved. The CDR3 DNA sequence: TGTGCCAGTAGTTTAGAAGCCGGACAGTTGAACACTGAAGCTTTCTTT. It yields the protein CASSLEAGQLNTEAFF. The V call is TRBV19, the J call TRBJ1-1, with D maybe TRBD1 (6 bases). Germline CDR1 LNHDA, CDR2 SQIVND (reference sequence). There are 16 residues in the CDR3.